This T cell receptor (beta chain) emerged from a study of siplizumab effects on memory and regulatory T cells (dated by TCRdb to about 2019). With respect to the entire study: The study examined how the anti-CD2 antibody siplizumab affects alloreactive T-cell subsets in allogeneic mixed lymphocyte reactions built from human PBMCs. The paper as a whole reports these results and caveats: The suppressive function of proliferating Tregs from siplizumab cultures was not functionally confirmed. Unstimulated naive T cells appeared more diverse than memory T cells, and naive cells seemed to contribute substantially to the alloresponse. The cumulative frequency of alloreactive sequences that could be traced back to unstimulated CD4+ memory T cells was significantly reduced by siplizumab. Sequences below about 10^-5 frequency were poorly captured, so only a minor fraction of alloreactive clones could be mapped to unstimulated subsets. Of the alloreactive CD4+ clones that could be mapped, the Treg-derived share averaged 68.8% with siplizumab compared with approximately 30% in control reactions. For roughly 75-97% of proliferating CD4+ or CD8+ clones, no naive or memory phenotype could be assigned.

Trimming removed 1 base from V and 1 base from J, leaving 13 bases between the germline ends. Its CDR3 holds 16 amino acids, cysteine through phenylalanine. Only the CDR3 part of the read is kept: 48 bases, read in frame from the first base. In the germline V gene, CDR1 corresponds to SGHAT and CDR2 to FQNNGV. Sorted unstimulated T cells and proliferating T cells recovered from mixed lymphocyte reactions underwent TCRbeta CDR3 sequencing. Fresh whole blood from ten HLA-typed healthy donors served as the source for isolating PBMCs. About this clone: The target of this receptor is not known. Base qualities were left out, and no much larger clone turns up one base away.

The library was generated by the immunoSEQ multiplex PCR assay. Approximately 93,000 TCR templates per sample were assayed by the deep sequencing platform. Genomic DNA extracted from sorted T cells was the material used for TCRbeta CDR3 sequencing. In the source study's methods: The R programming language was used for the clonal analysis of the TCRbeta CDR3 data. Comparing unstimulated samples against CFSE-low samples taken after the reaction was how alloreactive CD4+ and CD8+ clones were defined. Alloreactive CD4+ clones were assigned to regulatory or non-regulatory origin by matching sequences to sorted unstimulated Treg and non-Treg repertoires. TCRdb took this table from immuneACCESS and kept in-frame rearrangements with V and J called. Such tables lack part of the clones; where checked against another copy, unresolved V genes explain under half of the gap, and the rest is unexplained. D and trimming come from the DNA, and the V and J calls and clone size come from that table. Within this sample are more than 60,000 clones, with roughly 93% of them counted one time only. The ten largest clones capture 4.5% to 6.5% of the sample.

The rearrangement combines TRBV11-2 with TRBJ2-5, with the D gene tentatively TRBD1 or TRBD2, based on 6 matching bases in each. The specimen was CD8+ T cells sorted from blood. The sequence was collected from a human donor in good health. The DNA is TGTGCCAGCAGCTTAGGATTTTGGGGGGCCCAAGAGACCCAGTACTTC. This is translated as CASSLGFWGAQETQYF.